These 12 T cell receptor beta chains came from one sample sequenced in a study of T cell changes during pregnancy in multiple sclerosis. This table comes from immunoSEQ multiplex PCR, and its TCRdb copy is limited to in-frame clones, with some not included. Among tens of thousands of clones listed, approximately 92% were seen once. The sample was peripheral blood, taken in the third trimester of pregnancy. Source of these receptors: a female donor in good health, enrolled as a control in a pregnancy study.

The genes are TRBV15 and TRBJ2-1, with 9 positions matching TRBD1. Germline values: CDR1 LNHNV, CDR2 YYDKDF (reference sequence). The CDR3 length is 16 residues. Trimming at V came to 5 bases and at J to 1 base, leaving 6 bases not matched to a gene. The CDR3 loop is CATSSPGTGSYNEQFF. The CDR3 region has the DNA TGTGCCACCAGCTCGCCCGGGACAGGGTCCTACAATGAGCAGTTCTTC.

The V and J genes are TRBV14 and TRBJ2-1; D possibly corresponds to TRBD2 (5 bases). Germline CDR1 is SGHDN and CDR2 is FVKESK. This CDR3 has 14 amino acids. The V and J ends lost 3 bases and 8 bases respectively, with 14 bases between them. CDR3 DNA sequence: TGTGCCAGCAGCCACCCCCTAGCCCGCGATGAGCAGTTCTTC. It translates to CASSHPLARDEQFF.

The rearrangement uses TRBV7-9 and TRBJ1-3; 8 bases are a match to TRBD1. Per the germline V gene, CDR1 is SEHNR and CDR2 is FQNEAQ (reference sequence). This CDR3 is 17 amino acids long. V dropped 2 bases and J dropped 0; count of bases not matched to a gene: 6. CDR3 loop: CASSLTGQAFSGNTIYF. CDR3 nucleotide sequence: TGTGCCAGCAGCTTAACGGGACAGGCTTTCTCTGGAAACACCATATATTTT.

The rearrangement joins TRBV4-2 to TRBJ2-7, with 10 bases fitting TRBD2. CDR3 length: 17 residues. Unmatched junction bases numbered 6, after V lost 1 base and J lost 0 bases. Germline CDR1 and CDR2: LGHNA and YNFKEQ. This CDR3 is CASSQGGLADNSYEQYF. The CDR3 DNA reads TGTGCCAGCAGCCAAGGAGGACTAGCGGACAACTCCTACGAGCAGTACTTC.

The gene calls are TRBV6-5 and TRBJ2-7; 10 bases map to TRBD1. Germline values: CDR1 MNHEY, CDR2 SVGAGI. The CDR3 length is 15 residues. The V gene end was trimmed by 4 bases and the J gene end by 0 bases; junction bases not matched to a gene: 3. CDR3 nucleotide sequence: TGTGCCAGCAGTTCCGGACAGGGGGGCTCCTACGAGCAGTACTTC. Translating it yields CASSSGQGGSYEQYF.

V gene TRBV7-3 combines with J gene TRBJ2-1; 13 bases line up with TRBD2. CDR3 length: 16 amino acids. The germline V gene has CDR1 SGHTA and CDR2 FQGTGA. The junction had 2 bases not matched to a gene; V was cut back by 0 bases and J by 6 bases. As DNA, the CDR3 is TGTGCCAGCAGCTTAACTAGACTAGCGGGAGGCAATGAGCAGTTCTTC. It codes for CASSLTRLAGGNEQFF.

This chain links TRBV7-9 with TRBJ2-5; 12 bases are a match to TRBD2. After removal of 5 bases from V and 1 base from J, the junction contained 2 bases not matched to a gene. CDR3 length: 15 amino acids. Germline assignment: CDR1 SEHNR and CDR2 FQNEAQ (reference sequence). CDR3 sequence (DNA): TGTGCCAGCAGCCCACTAGCGGGAGGCCAAGAGACCCAGTACTTC. Translation: CASSPLAGGQETQYF.

The chain is built from TRBV28 and TRBJ1-1; 9 nucleotides line up with TRBD1. V trimming: 6 bases; J trimming: 10 bases; junction bases outside the gene matches: 9. Germline CDR1 is MDHEN and CDR2 is SYDVKM. The CDR3 covers 13 residues. CDR3 bases: TGTGCCAGCAGGAGACAGGGGGGGACGGTAGCTTTCTTT. Amino acids: CASRRQGGTVAFF.

This chain joins TRBV28 and TRBJ2-3; tentatively, D is TRBD1 (6 bases). This CDR3 contains 13 residues. The germline V gene has CDR1 MDHEN and CDR2 SYDVKM. Between the trimmed V and J ends, which lost 5 bases and 4 bases, there was a span of 10 bases. The CDR3 region is CASSLQGADTQYF. Written as DNA, the CDR3 is TGTGCCAGCAGTCTACAGGGTGCAGATACGCAGTATTTT.

The CDR3 nucleotides read TGCGCCAGCAGCCAAGTTACAGGGACGAACACTGAAGCTTTCTTT. Its protein product is CASSQVTGTNTEAFF. This chain connects TRBV4-3 to TRBJ1-1; maybe TRBD1 (6 bases). Germline values: CDR1 LGHNA, CDR2 YSLEER. This CDR3 is built from 15 residues. The V gene lost 1 base and the J gene lost 1 base, with 10 bases spanning the gap.

As concerns this clone: Other DNA sequences in the sample encode the same CDR3. The genes are TRBV5-4 and TRBJ2-5; weak D call: TRBD2 (6 bases). Trimming stripped 0 bases from V and 3 bases from J, with 6 bases between. The CDR3 runs 13 residues. Germline V gives CDR1 SGHNT, CDR2 YYREEE (reference sequence). CDR3 in amino acids: CASSLVAEETQYF. DNA of the CDR3: TGTGCCAGCAGCTTGGTAGCGGAAGAGACCCAGTACTTC.

The chain couples TRBV7-9 to TRBJ1-4; D gene uncertain. The V and J ends lost 4 bases and 8 bases respectively, with 17 bases between them. The CDR3 loop spans 15 amino acids. Germline assignment: CDR1 SEHNR and CDR2 FQNEAQ (reference sequence). In DNA form, the CDR3 reads TGTGCCAGCAGCTCGCCGGGAGTCCGGAGCGAAAAACTGTTTTTT. Protein product: CASSSPGVRSEKLFF.